The clone carrying this T cell receptor beta chain was seen once. Its antigen is unidentified. The data stem from a study of shared clonotypes between healthy human individuals. The authors distributed each subset's genomic DNA evenly over several immunoSEQ plates. Libraries were prepared by immunoSEQ multiplex PCR; TCRdb keeps only in-frame clonotypes and omits some of them. The table shows roughly 2.6 million clones, with about 92% occurring only once. The study's findings and limits: A generally larger estimated richness was seen in naive subsets than in memory subsets.

V lost 6 bases, J lost 0 bases, and 15 bases lay in between. The length of the CDR3 is 15 residues. In germline, CDR1 is MDHEN, CDR2 SYDVKM. This TCR derives from a man younger than 35 in good health. Sequencing input: naive CD4+ T cells sorted from blood. Subset meaning: CD45RA+ positively selected. This chain links TRBV28 with TRBJ2-7; tentative D call: TRBD1 (7 bases). CDR3 region: CASSPRGARSYEQYF. The CDR3 DNA reads TGTGCCAGCAGCCCCAGGGGGGCGCGCTCCTACGAGCAGTACTTC.